There are a few counts of the clone carrying this TCR beta chain. Its antigen is unknown. This entry belongs to a study of T cell responses to AZD1222 COVID-19 vaccine. Trimming cost V 1 base and J 4 bases; bases outside gene matches: 14. Germline V gene lookup returns CDR1 MGHDK and CDR2 SYGVNS. This CDR3 has 18 amino acids. Assay used: immunoSEQ multiplex PCR; TCRdb lists only in-frame clones, some missing. In the table there are more than 95,000 clones, roughly 87% of which are singletons. Study-level results: None of the repertoires were sampled until the peak T cell response had passed. The CD4 TCRs associated with vaccination extended across spike and predominated at 160-218 and 743-854.

The receptor was derived from an adult in good health. The chain has TRBV25-1 and TRBJ1-2, with 8 bases that match TRBD1. The sample here was peripheral blood, taken on day 0 of AZD1222 vaccination. The DNA of the CDR3 is TGTGCCAGCAGTGAATTGAAGGTCGGACAGGGTGCCGTCTATGGCTACACCTTC. It encodes CASSELKVGQGAVYGYTF.